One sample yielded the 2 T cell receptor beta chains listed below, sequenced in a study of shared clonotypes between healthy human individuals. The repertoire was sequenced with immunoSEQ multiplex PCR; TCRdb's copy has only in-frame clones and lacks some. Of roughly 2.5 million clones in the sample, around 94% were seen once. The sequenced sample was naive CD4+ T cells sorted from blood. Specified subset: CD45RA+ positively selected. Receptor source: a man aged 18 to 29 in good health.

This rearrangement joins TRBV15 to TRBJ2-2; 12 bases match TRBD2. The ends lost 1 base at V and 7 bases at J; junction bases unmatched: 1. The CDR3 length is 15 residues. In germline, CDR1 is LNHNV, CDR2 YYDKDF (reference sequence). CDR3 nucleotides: TGTGCCACCAGCAGAGGACTAGCGGGAGACGGGGAGCTGTTTTTT. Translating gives CATSRGLAGDGELFF.

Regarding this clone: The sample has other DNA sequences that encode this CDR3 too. Here the CDR3 DNA reads TGTGCCAGCAGTTACCGGGGAACTGGAAACACCATATATTTT. Translated, it gives CASSYRGTGNTIYF. The chain employs TRBV6-5 and TRBJ1-3, with D uncertain. The germline CDR1 and CDR2 sequences are MNHEY and SVGAGI. The CDR3 sequence is 14 residues long. Trimming shortened V by 2 bases and J by 2 bases, and 7 bases separated the two germline ends.